This T cell receptor (beta chain) was captured in a study of monozygotic twins with inflammatory bowel disease. Each CDR3 protein gets one entry in TCRdb, which reprocessed the 5' RACE reads and gives no DNA. Its table lists 440,000 or so distinct CDR3 sequences. The sample was blood. The sequence was collected from a human donor with ulcerative colitis or Crohn's disease, or a healthy co-twin of an affected twin (not recorded which).

The CDR3 reads CASSQVLGSGPRGYTF. The rearrangement links TRBV4-1 to TRBJ1-2. In germline, CDR1 is MGHRA, CDR2 YSYEKL. This CDR3 comprises 16 residues.